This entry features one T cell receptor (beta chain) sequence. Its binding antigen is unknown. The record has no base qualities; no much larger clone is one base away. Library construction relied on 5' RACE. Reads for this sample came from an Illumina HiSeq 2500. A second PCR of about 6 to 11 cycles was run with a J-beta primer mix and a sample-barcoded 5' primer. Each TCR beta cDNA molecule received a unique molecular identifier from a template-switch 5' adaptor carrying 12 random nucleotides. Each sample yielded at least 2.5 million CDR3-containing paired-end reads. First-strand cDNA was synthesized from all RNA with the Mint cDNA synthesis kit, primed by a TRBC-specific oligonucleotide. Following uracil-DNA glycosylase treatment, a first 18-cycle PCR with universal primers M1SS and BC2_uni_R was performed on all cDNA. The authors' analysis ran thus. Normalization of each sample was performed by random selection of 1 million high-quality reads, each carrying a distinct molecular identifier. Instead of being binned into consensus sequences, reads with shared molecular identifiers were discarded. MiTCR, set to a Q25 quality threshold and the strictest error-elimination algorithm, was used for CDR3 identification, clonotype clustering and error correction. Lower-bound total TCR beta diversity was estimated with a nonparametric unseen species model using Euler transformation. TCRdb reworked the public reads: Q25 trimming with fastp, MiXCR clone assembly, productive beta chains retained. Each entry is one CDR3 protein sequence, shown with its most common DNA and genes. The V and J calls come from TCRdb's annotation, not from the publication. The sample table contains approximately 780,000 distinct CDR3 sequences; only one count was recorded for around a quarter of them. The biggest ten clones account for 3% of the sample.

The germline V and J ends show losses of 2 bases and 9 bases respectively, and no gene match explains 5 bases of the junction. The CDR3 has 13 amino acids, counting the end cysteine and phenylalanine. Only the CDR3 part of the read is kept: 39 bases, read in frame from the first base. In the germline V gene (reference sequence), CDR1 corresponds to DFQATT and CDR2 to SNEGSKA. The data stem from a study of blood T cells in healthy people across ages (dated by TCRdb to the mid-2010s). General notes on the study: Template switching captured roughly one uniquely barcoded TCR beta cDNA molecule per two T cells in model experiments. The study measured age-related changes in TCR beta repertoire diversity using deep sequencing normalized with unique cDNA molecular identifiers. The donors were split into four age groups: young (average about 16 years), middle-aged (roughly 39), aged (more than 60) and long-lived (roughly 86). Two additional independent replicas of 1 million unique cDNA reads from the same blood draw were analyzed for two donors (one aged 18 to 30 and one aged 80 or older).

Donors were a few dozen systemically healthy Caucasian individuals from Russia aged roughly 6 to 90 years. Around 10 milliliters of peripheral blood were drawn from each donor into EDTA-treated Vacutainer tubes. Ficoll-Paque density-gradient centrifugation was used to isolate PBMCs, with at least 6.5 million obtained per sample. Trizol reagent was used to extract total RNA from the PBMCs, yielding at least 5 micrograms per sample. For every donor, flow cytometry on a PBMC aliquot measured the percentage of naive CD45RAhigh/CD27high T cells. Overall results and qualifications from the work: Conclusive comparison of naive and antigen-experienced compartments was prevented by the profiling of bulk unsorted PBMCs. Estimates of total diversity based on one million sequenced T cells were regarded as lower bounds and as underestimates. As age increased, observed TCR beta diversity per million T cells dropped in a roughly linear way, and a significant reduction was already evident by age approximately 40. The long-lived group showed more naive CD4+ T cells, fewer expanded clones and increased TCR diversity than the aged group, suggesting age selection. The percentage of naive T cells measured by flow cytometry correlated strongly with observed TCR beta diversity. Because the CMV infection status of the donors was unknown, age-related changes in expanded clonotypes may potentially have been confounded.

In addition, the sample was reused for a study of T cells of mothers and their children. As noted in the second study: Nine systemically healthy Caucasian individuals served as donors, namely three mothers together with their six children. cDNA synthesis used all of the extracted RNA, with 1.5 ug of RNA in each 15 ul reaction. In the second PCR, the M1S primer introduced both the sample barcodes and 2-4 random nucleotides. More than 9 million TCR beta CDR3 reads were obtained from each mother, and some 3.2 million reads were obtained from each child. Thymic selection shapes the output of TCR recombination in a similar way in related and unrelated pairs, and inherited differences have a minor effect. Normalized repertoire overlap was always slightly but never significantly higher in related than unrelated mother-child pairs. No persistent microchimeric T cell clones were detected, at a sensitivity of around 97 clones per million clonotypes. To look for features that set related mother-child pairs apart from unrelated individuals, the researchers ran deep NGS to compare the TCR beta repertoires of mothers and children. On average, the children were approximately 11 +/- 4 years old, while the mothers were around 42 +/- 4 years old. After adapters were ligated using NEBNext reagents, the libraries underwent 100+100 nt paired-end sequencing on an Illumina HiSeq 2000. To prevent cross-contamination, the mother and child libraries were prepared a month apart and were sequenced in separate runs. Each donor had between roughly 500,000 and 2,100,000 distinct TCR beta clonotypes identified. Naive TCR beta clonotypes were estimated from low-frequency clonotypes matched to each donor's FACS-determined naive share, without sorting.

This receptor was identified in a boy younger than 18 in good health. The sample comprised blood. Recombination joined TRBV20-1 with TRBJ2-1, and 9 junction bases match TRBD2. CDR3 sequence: CSARLAGFSEQFF. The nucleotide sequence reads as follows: TGCAGTGCTAGACTAGCGGGGTTCAGTGAGCAGTTCTTC.